A selection of T cell receptor beta chains follows, all from one sample in a study of blood T cell repertoires in COVID-19. Some clones are missing from TCRdb's copy, which holds only in-frame ones; the method was immunoSEQ multiplex PCR. The sample records a few hundred thousand clones, roughly 80% being singletons. The sequenced sample consisted of peripheral blood. The receptors originated from a woman between 18 and 29 years old with acute or convalescent COVID-19. The CDR3 runs from the conserved cysteine through the conserved F or W. D genes are given only for firm matches. Expanded clones are given a class, and other clones once, few, many or no size at all.

>NA|TRBV29-1|NA|17|TRBJ2-3
TGCAGCGTTGCGACTTGGGCGGGACTGGGAGGTGGAGATACGCAGTATTTT
CSVATWAGLGGGDTQYF
>NA|TRBV21-1|few|18|TRBJ1-6
TGTGCCAGCACCCCGGCCCCCCTGAGACAGCCGGATAATTCACCCCTCCACTTT
CASTPAPLRQPDNSPLHF
>NA|TRBV4-3|NA|16|TRBJ2-7
TGCGCCAGCAGCCAAGATGTCGGGAGTCTTTCCGACGAGCAGTACTTC
CASSQDVGSLSDEQYF
>TRBD1|TRBV7-6|NA|19|TRBJ1-3
TGTGCCAGCAGCTTAGAGGGGACAGGGGGATACCACTCTGGAAACACCATATATTTT
CASSLEGTGGYHSGNTIYF
>TRBD2|TRBV3-1/TRBV3-2|NA|17|TRBJ2-3
TGTGCCAGCAGCCACCCTTTAGCGGGAGAGGGCGCAGATACGCAGTATTTT
CASSHPLAGEGADTQYF
>NA|TRBV9|once|15|TRBJ1-3
TGTGCCAGCAGCGTAGTCGCAGGGGCTGGAAACACCATATATTTT
CASSVVAGAGNTIYF
>TRBD2|TRBV27|NA|18|TRBJ2-5
TGTGCCAGCAGTCGCGGGACTAGCGGGAAGGTATATCAAGAGACCCAGTACTTC
CASSRGTSGKVYQETQYF
>NA|TRBV4-3|NA|17|TRBJ1-1
TGCGCCAGCAGCCAAGGATGGTTTGGACAAACGAACACTGAAGCTTTCTTT
CASSQGWFGQTNTEAFF
>TRBD2|TRBV11-2|few|17|TRBJ2-7
TGTGCCAGCAGCTTAGGTGGGACTAGCGGGAGTATCGGCGAGCAGTACTTC
CASSLGGTSGSIGEQYF
>NA|TRBV4-3|once|13|TRBJ1-2
TGCGCCAGCAGCCAGGGGCAGGGCTATGGCTACACCTTC
CASSQGQGYGYTF
>NA|TRBV24-1|NA|13|TRBJ2-4
TGTGCCACCAGTCAAGGGGGCAAAAACATTCAGTACTTC
CATSQGGKNIQYF
>TRBD1|TRBV5-1|NA|18|TRBJ2-1
TGCGCCAGCAGCTTGGGAAGGGGACAGACAGACTCCTACAATGAGCAGTTCTTC
CASSLGRGQTDSYNEQFF
>TRBD2|TRBV9|NA|14|TRBJ2-7
TGTGCCAGCAGCGTAGCGGGGGGATGGTCCGAGCAGTACTTC
CASSVAGGWSEQYF
>NA|TRBV7-6|once|13|TRBJ2-7
TGTGCCAGCAGCTTAGCCCAGGACTACGAGCAGTACTTC
CASSLAQDYEQYF
>TRBD1|TRBV18|NA|16|TRBJ2-5
TGTGCCAGCTCACCCAGGACAGGGGGCGCAGGGGAGACCCAGTACTTC
CASSPRTGGAGETQYF
>TRBD1|TRBV6-6|NA|15|TRBJ1-2
TGTGCCAGCAGTTACAGGGGGCGTCGTGACTATGGCTACACCTTC
CASSYRGRRDYGYTF
>NA|TRBV6-2/TRBV6-3|once|14|TRBJ2-1
TGTGCCAGCAGTCTACAGACTAGTAAAACTGAGCAGTTCTTC
CASSLQTSKTEQFF
>TRBD2|TRBV6-2/TRBV6-3|NA|16|TRBJ2-3
TGTGCCAGCAGTTACTCGGCTAGCGGTAGCACAGATACGCAGTATTTT
CASSYSASGSTDTQYF
>NA|TRBV3-1/TRBV3-2|NA|17|TRBJ2-1
TGTGCCAGCAGCCAAGAAGCGGGCGCCAGGGCCTACAATGAGCAGTTCTTC
CASSQEAGARAYNEQFF
>NA|TRBV27|once|13|TRBJ1-2
TGTGCCAGCAGTTTACTACAGGGTTTTGGCTACACCTTC
CASSLLQGFGYTF
>NA|TRBV14|NA|14|TRBJ2-7
TGTGCCAGCAGCCAAGACTATCCCCGGGACGAGCAGTACTTC
CASSQDYPRDEQYF
>TRBD2|TRBV4-3|NA|18|TRBJ2-1
TGCGCCAGCAGCCAGGGACTCCTGGGACTAGAACGATCCAATGAGCAGTTCTTC
CASSQGLLGLERSNEQFF
>TRBD1|TRBV20-1|NA|11|TRBJ1-1
TGCAGTGCTAGGAGGACAGGGAAAGCTTTCTTT
CSARRTGKAFF
>TRBD1|TRBV5-1|NA|14|TRBJ2-5
TGCGCCAGCGGACAAGGACAGGAGCAAGAGACCCAGTACTTC
CASGQGQEQETQYF
>TRBD1|TRBV28|few|15|TRBJ1-5
TGTGCCAGCATGGGTCCCCAGGGGGTCAATCAGCCCCAGCATTTT
CASMGPQGVNQPQHF
>NA|TRBV19|once|14|TRBJ1-1
TGTGCCAGTAGTGCTCAGGGGAGGGGCACTGAAGCTTTCTTT
CASSAQGRGTEAFF
>NA|TRBV27|NA|15|TRBJ2-7
TGTGCCAGCAGTTTATTAGCAGAGCTACCCTACGAGCAGTACTTC
CASSLLAELPYEQYF
>TRBD1|TRBV19|NA|16|TRBJ1-1
TGTGCCAGTAGTATGGGACAGGGGGAGCAGAACACTGAAGCTTTCTTT
CASSMGQGEQNTEAFF
>NA|TRBV11-2|NA|12|TRBJ1-1
TGTGCCAGCAGCTTAGTCAGGACTGAAGCTTTCTTT
CASSLVRTEAFF
>TRBD2|TRBV5-4|NA|16|TRBJ2-3
TGTGCCAGCAGCTTGAGGGCTAGCGGGAGGACAGATACGCAGTATTTT
CASSLRASGRTDTQYF
>TRBD1|TRBV14|NA|15|TRBJ1-6
TGTGCCAGCAGCCGACAGGGGCTCCTAAATTCACCCCTCCACTTT
CASSRQGLLNSPLHF